The next 3 T cell receptor beta chains were all read from a single sample in a study of T cell repertoires in cytomegalovirus infection. Each CDR3 protein gets one entry after TCRdb re-called the reads with MiXCR. The sample has 550,000 to 700,000 distinct CDR3 sequences; around 40% are singletons. No antigen has been identified for these receptors. The sample in question was cultured PBMCs, obtained from culture after CMV antigen stimulation. Every receptor here comes from a human donor in good health (CMV status not recorded). Some clones in this sample may be carry-over from other donors' samples.

A remark on this clonotype: The junction shows a germline mismatch at one end, possibly a read error. The chain carries TRBV7-2 and TRBJ2-1; 9 nucleotides match TRBD2. Germline lookup yields CDR1 SGHTA and CDR2 FQGNSA. The CDR3 contains 16 residues. As DNA, the CDR3 is TGTGCCAGCAGCTTACTCTCTGCGGGGGGGCCGGATGATCAGTTCTTC. Its translation: CASSLLSAGGPDDQFF.

This clonotype was recorded many times. The V gene is TRBV7-2, the J gene TRBJ2-5; D perhaps matches TRBD1 (5 bases). The CDR3 runs 14 residues. The ends were cut back, 5 bases at V and 5 bases at J, with 15 bases in the middle. Germline CDR1 reads SGHTA; CDR2 reads FQGNSA. CDR3 nucleotide sequence: TGTGCCAGCAGCCCGGACACCTCGCGGGAGACCCAGTACTTC. Translation: CASSPDTSRETQYF.

This clonotype was seen a few times. J is TRBJ2-5 and V is TRBV30; D unclear. The CDR3 spans 12 residues. The ends were cut back, 1 base at V and 7 bases at J, with 10 bases in the middle. CDR1 GTSNPN and CDR2 SVGIG come from the germline V gene (reference sequence). DNA of the CDR3: TGTGCCTGGAGTGCGCTGATGGGGACCCAGTACTTC. This encodes CAWSALMGTQYF.